The T cell receptor (beta chain) under discussion was sequenced for a study of cytomegalovirus exposure and HLA in healthy donors. Regarding the study as a whole: Altogether, about 160 TCR beta chains were recorded as cytomegalovirus-associated. Data from an earlier analysis indicated that most TCR beta V segments were productive either about 90% or about 30% of the time. With later analysis, a missense DCLRE1C variant became linked to TCR beta V- and J-gene trimming. In a later analysis, across HLA loci, associated TCR counts were highest for DRB1, lowest for HLA-C.

Trimming removed 5 bases from V and 5 bases from J; junction bases left unmatched: 8. This CDR3 has 15 residues. CDR1 SGHTA and CDR2 FQGNSA come from the germline V gene. As concerns this clone: What it recognizes is unknown.

Primers for the PCR totalled 60 Vbeta and 13 Jbeta. Some clones are missing from TCRdb's copy, which holds only in-frame ones; the method was immunoSEQ multiplex PCR. The sample records 100,000 to 150,000 clones, more than 8% being singletons. This clonotype was sampled from a man aged 35 to 55 in good health and CMV-seronegative. The chain employs TRBV7-2 and TRBJ1-2, with TRBD1 identical over 10 bases. Sequenced: PBMCs. The CDR3 reads CASSTTTGGVYGYTF. CDR3 sequence (DNA): TGTGCCAGCAGCACGACGACAGGGGGCGTGTATGGCTACACCTTC.